Included here is one T cell receptor (beta chain) sequence, with context. The target antigen is unknown. Via MiXCR, TCRdb re-called the PCR reads. The sample includes 9,400 or so clones, roughly 30% seen only once; the top ten take 16%. Prior to thyroid surgery, none of the patients had received any treatment. This CDR3 has 14 amino acids. CDR1 and CDR2 (germline): SGHRS, YFSETQ. V was trimmed by 5 bases and J by 3 bases, leaving 13 bases between them. These data belong to a study of metastatic and nonmetastatic thyroid tumors. Study-level information: Repertoires from blood and tumor or nodule tissue of malignant and benign thyroid patients were compared. Study-wide findings and caveats: The study reportedly found significantly higher TCR beta diversity in malignant thyroid tumors than benign nodules, in blood and tumor.

This chain joins TRBV5-1 and TRBJ2-3, with TRBD1 as a possible D gene (6 bases). The source material was adjacent normal tissue. This receptor was taken from a female donor with papillary thyroid cancer or a benign thyroid nodule (not recorded which). Some clones in this sample may be carry-over from other donors' samples. DNA of the CDR3: TGCGCCAGCAGTCGGGCCACAGGGACAGATACGCAGTATTTT. It yields the protein CASSRATGTDTQYF.